These T cell receptor beta chains were read from a single sample in a study of control samples from healthy donors and cancer patients. The table came from immunoSEQ multiplex PCR; TCRdb's copy has only in-frame clones and leaves some out. The profile shows some 190,000 clones, roughly nine tenths of them singletons. The sample comprised blood. The receptors originated from a man aged 25 to 45 in good health. The CDR3 runs from the conserved cysteine through the conserved F or W. D genes are given only for firm matches. Where a row states a size, it is once, few, many or the class of an expanded clone; other rows omit it.

V	size	D	J	CDR3	DNA
TRBV5-1	.	.	TRBJ2-6	CASRPVPSGANVLTF	TGCGCCAGCAGACCGGTCCCCTCTGGGGCCAACGTCCTGACTTTC
TRBV4-1	.	.	TRBJ1-6	CASSLRTAAYNSPLHF	TGCGCCAGCAGCCTCCGGACAGCCGCCTATAATTCACCCCTCCACTTT
TRBV11-2	.	.	TRBJ2-4	CASSRNLEGDIQYF	TGTGCCAGCAGCCGAAACCTTGAAGGGGACATTCAGTACTTC
TRBV2	.	.	TRBJ1-5	CASSEAEVENQPQHF	TGTGCCAGCAGTGAAGCGGAGGTTGAGAATCAGCCCCAGCATTTT
TRBV4-1	.	.	TRBJ1-4	CASSQDLGTREKLFF	TGCGCCAGCAGCCAAGATCTGGGGACCAGGGAAAAACTGTTTTTT
TRBV7-2	once	.	TRBJ1-1	CASSPYVANTEAFF	TGTGCCAGCAGCCCTTACGTAGCGAACACTGAAGCTTTCTTT
TRBV12-3/TRBV12-4	once	.	TRBJ1-2	CASSKGTYGYTF	TGTGCCAGCAGCAAGGGCACTTATGGCTACACCTTC
TRBV30	.	.	TRBJ1-2	CAWRGNGYGYTF	TGTGCCTGGAGAGGGAACGGGTATGGCTACACCTTC
TRBV24-1	.	.	TRBJ1-5	CATSSGISNQPQHF	TGTGCCACCAGTTCTGGCATAAGCAATCAGCCCCAGCATTTT
TRBV6-5	.	TRBD1	TRBJ1-2	CASGTTGANYGYTF	TGTGCCAGCGGAACTACAGGGGCTAACTATGGCTACACCTTC
TRBV2	.	.	TRBJ2-7	CASSESAVSSYEQYF	TGTGCCAGCAGTGAATCGGCAGTTAGCTCCTACGAGCAGTACTTC
TRBV19	.	.	TRBJ1-3	CASTPRRPNRGVSGNTIYF	TGTGCCAGTACCCCGAGAAGGCCAAACCGAGGGGTCTCGGGAAACACCATATATTTT
TRBV7-6	.	TRBD2	TRBJ2-3	CASSLRQLAGDTQYF	TGTGCCAGCAGCTTAAGGCAACTAGCGGGGGATACGCAGTATTTT
TRBV5-1	.	TRBD2	TRBJ2-3	CASSSTSLKDTQYF	TGCGCCAGCAGCTCGACTAGCTTAAAGGATACGCAGTATTTT
TRBV6-5	.	TRBD1	TRBJ2-7	CASSYMDRAIGDEQYF	TGTGCCAGCAGTTATATGGACAGGGCGATAGGGGACGAGCAGTACTTC